This TCR beta chain appears in the sequencing data of a study of shared clonotypes between healthy human individuals. CDR1 is SNHLY and CDR2 is FYNNEI in the germline V gene. CDR3 length: 13 residues. The V end lost 4 bases, the J end lost 7 bases, and 11 bases lay between the germline ends. Method: immunoSEQ multiplex PCR; TCRdb's copy keeps in-frame clones and lacks some. This table holds around 510,000 clones, around 95% found once. The clonotype originates from a woman aged 30 to 39 in good health. The V and J genes are TRBV2 and TRBJ1-5; D is possibly TRBD1 (5 bases). The material sequenced was naive CD4+ T cells sorted from blood. Subset of the sample: CD45RA+ positively selected. The CDR3 sequence: CASSAGSGQPQHF. CDR3 in DNA: TGTGCCAGCAGTGCAGGGTCTGGACAGCCCCAGCATTTT.